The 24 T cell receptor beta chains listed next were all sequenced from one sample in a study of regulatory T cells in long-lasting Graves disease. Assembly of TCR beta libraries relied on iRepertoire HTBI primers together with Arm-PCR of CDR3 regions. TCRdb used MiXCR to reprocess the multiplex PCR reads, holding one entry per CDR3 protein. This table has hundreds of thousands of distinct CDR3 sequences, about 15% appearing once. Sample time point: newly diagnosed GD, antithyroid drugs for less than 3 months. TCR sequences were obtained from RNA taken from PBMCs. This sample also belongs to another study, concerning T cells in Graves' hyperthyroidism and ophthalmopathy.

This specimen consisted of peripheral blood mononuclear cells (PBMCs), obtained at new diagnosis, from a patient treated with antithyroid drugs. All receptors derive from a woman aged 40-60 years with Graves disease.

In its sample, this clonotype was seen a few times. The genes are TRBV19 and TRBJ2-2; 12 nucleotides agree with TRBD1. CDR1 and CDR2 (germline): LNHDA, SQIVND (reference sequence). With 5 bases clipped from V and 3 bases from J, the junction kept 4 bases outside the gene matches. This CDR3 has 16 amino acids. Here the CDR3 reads CASSPWDRGHTGELFF. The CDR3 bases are TGTGCCAGTAGTCCCTGGGACAGGGGGCACACCGGGGAGCTGTTTTTT.

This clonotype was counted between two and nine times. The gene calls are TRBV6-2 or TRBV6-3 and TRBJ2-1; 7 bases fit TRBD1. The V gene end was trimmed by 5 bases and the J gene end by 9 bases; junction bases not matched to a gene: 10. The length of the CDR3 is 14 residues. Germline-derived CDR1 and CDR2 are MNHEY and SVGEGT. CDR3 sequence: CASSRSNRGREQFF. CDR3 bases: TGTGCCAGCAGTCGGTCCAACAGGGGACGTGAGCAGTTCTTC.

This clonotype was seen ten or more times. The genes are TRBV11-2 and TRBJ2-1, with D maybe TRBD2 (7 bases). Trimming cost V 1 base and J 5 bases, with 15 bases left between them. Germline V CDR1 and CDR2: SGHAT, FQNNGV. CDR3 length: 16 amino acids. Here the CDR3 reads CASSLGRGGFHNEQFF. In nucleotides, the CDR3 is TGTGCCAGCAGCTTAGGGAGGGGGGGGTTCCACAATGAGCAGTTCTTC.

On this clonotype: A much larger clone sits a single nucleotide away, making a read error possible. CDR3 nucleotides: TGTGCCAGCACCACATCCTACGAGCAGTACTTC. This codes for CASTTSYEQYF. The rearrangement links TRBV11-2 to TRBJ2-7; no clear D. The ends were cut back, 7 bases at V and 1 base at J, with 5 bases in the middle. This CDR3 has 11 residues. Germline V gene data show CDR1 as SGHAT and CDR2 as FQNNGV.

The CDR3 bases are TGTGCCAGCAGTTTAGGGGCAGGGAGGTCCTACGAGCAGTACTTC. It codes for CASSLGAGRSYEQYF. The rearrangement uses TRBV27 and TRBJ2-7; maybe TRBD2 (6 bases). The CDR3 totals 15 residues. Trimming took off 2 bases at V and 1 base at J, with 12 bases between the two ends. Germline V gene data show CDR1 as MNHEY and CDR2 as SMNVEV (reference sequence).

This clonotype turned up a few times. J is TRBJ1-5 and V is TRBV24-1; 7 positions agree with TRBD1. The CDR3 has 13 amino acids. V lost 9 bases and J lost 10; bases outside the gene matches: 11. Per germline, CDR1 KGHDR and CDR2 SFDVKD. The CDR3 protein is CATLTGPQRPQHF. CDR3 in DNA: TGTGCCACCCTGACAGGGCCCCAAAGACCCCAGCATTTT.

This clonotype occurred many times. Here the CDR3 reads CASSADTTGDYGYTF. The DNA of the CDR3 is TGTGCCAGCAGCGCGGACACAACAGGGGACTATGGCTACACCTTC. V and J are TRBV11-3 and TRBJ1-2; TRBD1 matches at 7 bases. The junction had 9 bases not matched to a gene; V was cut back by 5 bases and J by 3 bases. This CDR3 contains 15 residues. Germline CDR1 and CDR2: SGHNT and YENEEA. Full variable domain (remainder filled in from reference TRBV11-3 and TRBJ1-2): EAGVVQSPRYKIIEKKQPVAFWCNPISGHNTLYWYLQNLGQGPELLIRYENEEAVDDSQLPKDRFSAERLKGVDSTLKIQPAELGDSAVYLCASSADTTGDYGYTFGSGTRLTVV.

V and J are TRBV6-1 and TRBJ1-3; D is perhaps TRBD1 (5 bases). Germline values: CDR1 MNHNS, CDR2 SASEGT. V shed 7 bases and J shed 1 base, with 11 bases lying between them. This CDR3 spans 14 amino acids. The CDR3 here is CASNSRGSGNTIYF. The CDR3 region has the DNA TGTGCCAGCAATTCGAGGGGTTCTGGAAACACCATATATTTT.

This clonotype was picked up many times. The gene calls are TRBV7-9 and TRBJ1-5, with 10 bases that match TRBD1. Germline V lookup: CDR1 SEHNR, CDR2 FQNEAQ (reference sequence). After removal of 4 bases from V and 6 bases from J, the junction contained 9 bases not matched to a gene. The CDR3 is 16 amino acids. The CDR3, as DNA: TGTGCCAGCAGCTCGAGTGGGACAGGGGTAGGTCAGCCCCAGCATTTT. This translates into CASSSSGTGVGQPQHF.

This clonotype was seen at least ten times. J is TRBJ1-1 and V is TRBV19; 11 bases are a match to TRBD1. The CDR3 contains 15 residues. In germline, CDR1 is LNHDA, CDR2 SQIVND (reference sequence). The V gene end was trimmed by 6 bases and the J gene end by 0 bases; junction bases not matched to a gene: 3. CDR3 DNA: TGTGCCAGTAGGGGACAGGGGGAGATGAACACTGAAGCTTTCTTT. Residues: CASRGQGEMNTEAFF.

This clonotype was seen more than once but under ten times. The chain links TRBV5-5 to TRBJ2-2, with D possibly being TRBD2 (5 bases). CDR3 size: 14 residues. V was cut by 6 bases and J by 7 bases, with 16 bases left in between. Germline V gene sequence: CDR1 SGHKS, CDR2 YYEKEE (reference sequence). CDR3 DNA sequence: TGTGCCAGCACCGAGTCCCTGGGGAGCGGGGAGCTGTTTTTT. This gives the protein CASTESLGSGELFF.

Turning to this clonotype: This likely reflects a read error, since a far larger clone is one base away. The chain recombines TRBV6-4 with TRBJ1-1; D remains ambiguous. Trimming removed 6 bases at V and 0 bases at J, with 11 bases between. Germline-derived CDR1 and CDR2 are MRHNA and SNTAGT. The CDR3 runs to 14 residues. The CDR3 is CASSWVTLNTEAFF. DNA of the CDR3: TGTGCCAGCAGCTGGGTGACACTGAACACTGAAGCTTTCTTT.

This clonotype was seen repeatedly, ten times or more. The CDR3 region is CASSVGRAGYTF. CDR3 coding DNA: TGTGCCAGCAGCGTAGGCAGGGCTGGCTACACCTTC. The gene calls are TRBV9 and TRBJ1-2, with D maybe TRBD1 (5 bases). V was pared by 0 bases and J by 7 bases, with 7 bases between. The CDR3 consists of 12 residues. The germline CDR1 and CDR2 sequences are SGDLS and YYNGEE. Supplemented by reference TRBV9 and TRBJ1-2, the full variable domain reads DSGVTQTPKHLITATGQRVTLRCSPRSGDLSVYWYQQSLDQGLQFLIQYYNGEERAKGNILERFSAQQFPDLHSELNLSSLELGDSALYFCASSVGRAGYTFGSGTRLTVV.

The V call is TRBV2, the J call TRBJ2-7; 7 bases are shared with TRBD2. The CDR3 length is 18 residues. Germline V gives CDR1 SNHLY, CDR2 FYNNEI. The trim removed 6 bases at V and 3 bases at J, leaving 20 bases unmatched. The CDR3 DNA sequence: TGTGCCAGCAGCAGTGGGGGGGGGGTCACCCTCGACGGCTACGAGCAGTACTTC. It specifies CASSSGGGVTLDGYEQYF.

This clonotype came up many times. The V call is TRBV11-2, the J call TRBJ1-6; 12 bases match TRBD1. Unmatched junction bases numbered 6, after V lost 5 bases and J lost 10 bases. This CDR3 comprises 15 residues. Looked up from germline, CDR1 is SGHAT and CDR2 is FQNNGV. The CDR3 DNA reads TGTGCCAGCAGCCGTCAGGGGACAGGGGGCTCACCCCTCCACTTT. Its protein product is CASSRQGTGGSPLHF.

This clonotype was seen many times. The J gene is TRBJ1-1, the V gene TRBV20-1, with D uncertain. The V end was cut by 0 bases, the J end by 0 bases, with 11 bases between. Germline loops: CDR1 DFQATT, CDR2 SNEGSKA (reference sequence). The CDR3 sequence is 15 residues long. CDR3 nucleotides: TGCAGTGCTAGAGACCCCTTTCGATTGAACACTGAAGCTTTCTTT. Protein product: CSARDPFRLNTEAFF.

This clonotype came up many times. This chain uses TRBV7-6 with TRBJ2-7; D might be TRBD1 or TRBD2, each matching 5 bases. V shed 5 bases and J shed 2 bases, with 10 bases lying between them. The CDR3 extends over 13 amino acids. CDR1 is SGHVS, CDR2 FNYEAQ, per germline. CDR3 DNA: TGTGCCAGCAGCCGGGACCACACCTACGAGCAGTACTTC. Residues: CASSRDHTYEQYF.

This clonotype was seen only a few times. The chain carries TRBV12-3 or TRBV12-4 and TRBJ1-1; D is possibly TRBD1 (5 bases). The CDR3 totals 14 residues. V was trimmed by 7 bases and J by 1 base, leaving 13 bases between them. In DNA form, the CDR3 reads TGTGCCAGCATCCCTAGGGGTTCGAACACTGAAGCTTTCTTT. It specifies CASIPRGSNTEAFF.

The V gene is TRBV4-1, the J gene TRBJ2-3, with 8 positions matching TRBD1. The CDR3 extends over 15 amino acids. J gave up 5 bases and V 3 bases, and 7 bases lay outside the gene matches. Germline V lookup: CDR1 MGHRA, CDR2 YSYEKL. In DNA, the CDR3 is TGCGCCAGCAGCCAGGGAATTACAGGGGGAGATACGCAGTATTTT. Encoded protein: CASSQGITGGDTQYF.

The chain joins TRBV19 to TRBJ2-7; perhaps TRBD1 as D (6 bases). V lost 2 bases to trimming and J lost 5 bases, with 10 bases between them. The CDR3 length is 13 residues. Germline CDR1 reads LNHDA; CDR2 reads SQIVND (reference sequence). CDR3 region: CASSIRRGDEQYF. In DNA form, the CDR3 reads TGTGCCAGTAGTATACGCAGGGGTGACGAGCAGTACTTC.

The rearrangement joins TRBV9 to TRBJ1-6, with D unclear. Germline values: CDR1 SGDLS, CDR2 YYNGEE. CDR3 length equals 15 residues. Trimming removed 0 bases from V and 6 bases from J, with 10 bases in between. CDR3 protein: CASSVASQTNSPLHF. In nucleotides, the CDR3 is TGTGCCAGCAGCGTAGCGAGTCAGACTAATTCACCCCTCCACTTT.

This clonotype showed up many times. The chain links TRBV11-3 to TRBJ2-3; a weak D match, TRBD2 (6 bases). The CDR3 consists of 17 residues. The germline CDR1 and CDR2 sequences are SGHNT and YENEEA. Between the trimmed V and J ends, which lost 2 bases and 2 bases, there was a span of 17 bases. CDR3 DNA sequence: TGTGCCAGCAGCTTAAACATCTGGGGGGTGCCCACAGATACGCAGTATTTT. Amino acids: CASSLNIWGVPTDTQYF.

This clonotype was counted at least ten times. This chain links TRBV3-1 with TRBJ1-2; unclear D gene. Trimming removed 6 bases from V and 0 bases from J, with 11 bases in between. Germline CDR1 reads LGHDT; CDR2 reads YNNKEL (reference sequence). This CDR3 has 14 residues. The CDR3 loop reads CASRAQGTNYGYTF. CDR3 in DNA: TGTGCCAGCAGAGCACAAGGAACTAACTATGGCTACACCTTC.

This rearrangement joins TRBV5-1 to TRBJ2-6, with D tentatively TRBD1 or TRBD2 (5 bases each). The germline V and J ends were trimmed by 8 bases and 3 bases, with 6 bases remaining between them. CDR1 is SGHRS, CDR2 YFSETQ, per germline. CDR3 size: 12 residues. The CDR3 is CASGGGANVLTF. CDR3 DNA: TGCGCCAGTGGGGGTGGGGCCAACGTCCTGACTTTC.